The next 8 T cell receptor beta chains were all read from a single sample in a study of CD8 T cells in Susac syndrome. Roughly 0.5 to 1 ug RNA was reverse transcribed with random hexamers. TCRdb analysed the immunoSEQ multiplex PCR reads with MiXCR anew, one entry per CDR3 protein. The sample records approximately 200,000 distinct CDR3 sequences, approximately 96% being singletons. Sequenced: CD4+ T cells from PBMCs. These receptors all come from a human donor with multiple sclerosis.

J is TRBJ2-7 and V is TRBV13; no reliable D call. The ends were cut back, 1 base at V and 1 base at J, with 11 bases in the middle. This CDR3 spans 15 amino acids. The germline V gene has CDR1 PRHDT and CDR2 FYEKMQ (reference sequence). The CDR3 coding sequence is TGTGCCAGCAGCTTAGCAGGCGAACAGTCCTACGAGCAGTACTTC. Encoded protein: CASSLAGEQSYEQYF.

This chain joins TRBV11-3 and TRBJ2-3, with a possible D match to TRBD1 (5 bases). CDR3 size: 17 residues. Per germline, CDR1 SGHNT and CDR2 YENEEA. The germline V and J ends were trimmed by 1 base and 0 bases, with 14 bases remaining between them. Here the CDR3 DNA reads TGTGCCAGCAGCTTAGGGATAGGGGATTCTAGCACAGATACGCAGTATTTT. Translation: CASSLGIGDSSTDTQYF.

The rearrangement uses TRBV30 and TRBJ2-6, with TRBD1 as a possible D gene (5 bases). The CDR3 contains 16 residues. V was trimmed by 2 bases and J by 4 bases, leaving 15 bases between them. Germline CDR1 is GTSNPN and CDR2 is SVGIG (reference sequence). In DNA, the CDR3 is TGTGCCTGGAGTAGGGGTGGGCAAGTCGGGGCCAACGTCCTGACTTTC. Translated, it gives CAWSRGGQVGANVLTF.

The chain combines TRBV2 with TRBJ2-5; D is uncertain. The CDR3 loop spans 11 amino acids. The germline V and J ends were trimmed by 6 bases and 5 bases, with 7 bases remaining between them. CDR1 and CDR2 from the germline V gene are SNHLY and FYNNEI. The chain's CDR3 is CASRLGETQYF. The CDR3 DNA reads TGTGCCAGCAGGCTGGGGGAGACCCAGTACTTC.

The rearrangement links TRBV20-1 to TRBJ2-1; D gene uncertain. Between the trimmed V and J ends, which lost 4 bases and 1 base, there was a span of 5 bases. The CDR3 is made up of 12 amino acids. The germline V gene encodes CDR1 DFQATT and CDR2 SNEGSKA (reference sequence). The CDR3 sequence: CSAMESYNEQFF. CDR3 coding DNA: TGCAGTGCTATGGAATCCTACAATGAGCAGTTCTTC.

CDR3 coding DNA: TGTGCCAGCAGCCTGACTAACGAGCAGTACTTC. Its protein is CASSLTNEQYF. The chain links TRBV7-2 to TRBJ2-7, with D possibly being TRBD2 (5 bases). The CDR3 consists of 11 residues. In germline, CDR1 is SGHTA, CDR2 FQGNSA. The V and J ends lost 5 bases and 5 bases respectively, with 7 bases between them.

The chain employs TRBV5-6 and TRBJ2-7; TRBD1 matches at 8 bases. The length of the CDR3 is 15 residues. Germline assignment: CDR1 SGHDT and CDR2 YYEEEE. V lost 2 bases, J lost 3 bases, and 7 bases stayed unmatched. The CDR3 DNA reads as TGTGCCAGCAGCTTTCGCGGGACAGGAATCTACGAGCAGTACTTC. Amino acid sequence: CASSFRGTGIYEQYF.

The genes are TRBV19 and TRBJ1-1; 9 bases map to TRBD1. After removal of 6 bases from V and 4 bases from J, the junction contained 12 bases not matched to a gene. The CDR3 consists of 16 residues. In germline, CDR1 is LNHDA, CDR2 SQIVND (reference sequence). This chain's CDR3 is CASRFTGGGRGTEAFF. The DNA of the CDR3 is TGTGCCAGTAGGTTCACAGGGGGCGGAAGGGGCACTGAAGCTTTCTTT.